What follows are 19 T cell receptor beta chains derived from one specimen sequenced in a study of blood T cells in healthy people across ages. Using a J-beta primer mix together with a sample-barcoded 5' primer, a second PCR was run for about 7 to 12 cycles. TCRdb used MiXCR to reprocess the 5' RACE reads, holding one entry per CDR3 protein. The repertoire holds roughly 800,000 distinct CDR3 sequences, roughly 50% seen once, with about 20% in the top ten. Sequenced material: blood. These receptors came from a man aged 25 to 40 in good health.

This clonotype has a single count. The CDR3 spells CASSYRGDSPLHF. The CDR3 DNA reads as TGTGCCAGCAGTTACAGAGGAGATTCACCCCTCCACTTT. The chain has TRBV6-2 or TRBV6-3 and TRBJ1-6; no definite D call. From germline, CDR1 is MNHEY and CDR2 SVGEGT. The CDR3 loop spans 13 amino acids. V was shortened by 2 bases and J by 8 bases, with 7 bases between the two germline ends.

The V and J genes are TRBV6-1 and TRBJ2-5; D perhaps matches TRBD2 (5 bases). Germline CDR1 and CDR2: MNHNS and SASEGT. Trimming took off 2 bases at V and 11 bases at J, with 15 bases between the two ends. This CDR3 comprises 13 residues. The CDR3 loop reads CASSERGGLEQYF. The CDR3 region has the DNA TGTGCCAGCAGTGAAAGAGGCGGGCTAGAGCAGTACTTC.

The chain uses TRBV20-1 and TRBJ1-6; no clear D gene. With 2 bases removed from V and 10 bases from J, the gap between germline ends came to 9 bases. The CDR3 has 12 amino acids. CDR1 is DFQATT and CDR2 is SNEGSKA in the germline V gene (reference sequence). The CDR3 reads CSARRPESPLHF. The CDR3 DNA sequence: TGCAGTGCTAGACGGCCTGAATCACCCCTCCACTTT.

This clonotype has only a few counts. J is TRBJ2-1 and V is TRBV7-2, with 8 bases fitting TRBD1. After removal of 1 base from V and 9 bases from J, the junction contained 5 bases not matched to a gene. Per the germline V gene, CDR1 is SGHTA and CDR2 is FQGNSA. The CDR3 is made up of 14 amino acids. CDR3 sequence: CASSLDPGGCEQFF. The CDR3, as DNA: TGTGCCAGCAGCTTAGATCCAGGGGGCTGTGAGCAGTTCTTC.

The chain couples TRBV5-1 to TRBJ1-2; the match to TRBD1 covers 7 bases. The trim removed 4 bases at V and 8 bases at J, leaving 17 bases unmatched. This CDR3 has 16 amino acids. Germline V gene data show CDR1 as SGHRS and CDR2 as YFSETQ. CDR3 region: CASSRMDRFGIEGYTF. CDR3 sequence (DNA): TGCGCCAGCAGCCGGATGGACAGGTTTGGCATTGAAGGCTACACCTTC.

The CDR3 DNA sequence: TGTGCCAGCATCCTAACTGGGAATTACAATGAGCAGTTCTTC. Translating gives CASILTGNYNEQFF. The J gene is TRBJ2-1, the V gene TRBV7-9, with D unclear. V lost 7 bases and J 4 bases, leaving 14 bases between the germline ends. CDR1 SEHNR and CDR2 FQNEAQ come from the germline V gene (reference sequence). There are 14 residues in the CDR3. Full variable domain (remainder filled in from reference TRBV7-9 and TRBJ2-1): DTGVSQNPRHKITKRGQNVTFRCDPISEHNRLYWYRQTLGQGPEFLTYFQNEAQLEKSRLLSDRFSAERPKGSFSTLEIQRTEQGDSAMYLCASILTGNYNEQFFGPGTRLTVL.

V gene TRBV4-2 combines with J gene TRBJ1-1; 9 bases align to TRBD1. The J segment lost 1 base and the V segment lost 0 bases, leaving 0 bases of the junction unmatched. The CDR3 totals 15 residues. Germline CDR1 LGHNA, CDR2 YNFKEQ. DNA for the CDR3: TGTGCCAGCAGCCAAGAACAGGGGGCGAACACTGAAGCTTTCTTT. Its translation is CASSQEQGANTEAFF.

There are a few counts of this clonotype. The rearrangement links TRBV7-8 to TRBJ2-3; 11 bases fit TRBD1. V was pared by 0 bases and J by 4 bases, with 21 bases of the junction left unmatched. The germline gives CDR1 SGHVS, CDR2 FQNEAQ. This CDR3 spans 22 amino acids. For the CDR3, the DNA is TGTGCCAGCAGCTTAGCGAAGATGAGGGGACAGGGGGAGAAGCACGTCCCAGATACGCAGTATTTT. The encoded protein is CASSLAKMRGQGEKHVPDTQYF.

The rearrangement links TRBV5-4 to TRBJ2-1; D might be TRBD1 (5 bases). This CDR3 spans 15 amino acids. V lost 3 bases and J 6 bases, leaving 16 bases between the germline ends. From germline, CDR1 is SGHNT and CDR2 YYREEE (reference sequence). The CDR3 spells CASSYKQGDPNEQFF. The CDR3 region has the DNA TGTGCCAGCAGCTATAAGCAGGGTGACCCCAATGAGCAGTTCTTC.

The genes are TRBV2 and TRBJ2-1; 10 positions match TRBD2. The CDR3 covers 16 residues. Germline CDR1 SNHLY, CDR2 FYNNEI. The V segment lost 3 bases and the J segment 4 bases; nucleotides outside the gene matches: 6. CDR3 in DNA: TGTGCCAGCAGTGATATCGAGCGGGGGGGTTACAATGAGCAGTTCTTC. Translation: CASSDIERGGYNEQFF.

This clonotype was seen only a few times. The chain couples TRBV5-1 to TRBJ2-1; D is unresolved. The last part of the DNA fits TRBJ2-7 better; the J call may be wrong. This CDR3 region has 15 residues. CDR1 and CDR2 from the germline V gene are SGHRS and YFSETQ. Here the CDR3 reads CASSFDSPPYNEQYF. Written as DNA, the CDR3 is TGCGCCAGCAGCTTTGACTCGCCGCCCTACAATGAGCAGTACTTC.

The V gene is TRBV6-8, the J gene TRBJ2-5; TRBD1 agrees at 7 bases. TRBJ2-7 matches the DNA end more closely, so the J call is doubtful. The CDR3 totals 16 residues. Looked up from germline, CDR1 is MNHGY and CDR2 is SAAAGT. CDR3 sequence reads: CASSFGLTGKDCEQYF. The CDR3 region has the DNA TGTGCCAGCAGTTTTGGTTTGACAGGGAAGGATTGCGAGCAGTACTTC.

The chain employs TRBV7-9 and TRBJ2-7, with TRBD1 as a possible D gene (5 bases). The J call is uncertain, as TRBJ2-4 better fits the DNA end. The germline V gene has CDR1 SEHNR and CDR2 FQNEAQ (reference sequence). This CDR3 is 16 amino acids long. The CDR3 is CASSFFRETDRNIQYF. Written as DNA, the CDR3 is TGTGCCAGCAGCTTTTTCCGAGAGACAGACCGAAACATTCAGTACTTC.

This clonotype came up a few times. The CDR3 reads CASARDGVYYGYTF. CDR3 bases: TGCGCCAGCGCTAGAGACGGGGTATATTATGGCTACACCTTC. The rearrangement uses TRBV5-1 and TRBJ1-2; no firm D call. Trimming stripped 7 bases from V and 5 bases from J, with 18 bases between. The CDR3 contains 14 residues. Germline loops: CDR1 SGHRS, CDR2 YFSETQ.

In this sample, this clonotype turned up once. This CDR3 is CASSQEEAGFGETQYF. For the CDR3, the DNA is TGTGCCAGCAGCCAAGAAGAGGCCGGGTTTGGGGAGACCCAGTACTTC. This chain joins TRBV3-1 and TRBJ2-5; D unresolved. The germline V and J ends were trimmed by 0 bases and 5 bases, with 16 bases remaining between them. CDR3 length: 16 amino acids. The germline V gene has CDR1 LGHDT and CDR2 YNNKEL (reference sequence).

This clonotype was seen only once. J is TRBJ2-5 and V is TRBV30, with no clear D. The DNA end is more similar to TRBJ2-1, so the J call may be wrong. CDR1 GTSNPN and CDR2 SVGIG come from the germline V gene (reference sequence). The CDR3 is 13 amino acids. CDR3 bases: TGTGCCTGGAGTATACAGAGACAAGAGACCCAGTTCTTC. This translates into CAWSIQRQETQFF.

About this clonotype: At one boundary the junction diverges from the germline segment, which might be a read error. V and J are TRBV7-2 and TRBJ2-6; D remains unclear. Per germline, CDR1 SGHTA and CDR2 FQGNSA. The CDR3 spans 15 residues. CDR3 amino acids: CAGSFFLSGANVLTF. The CDR3 DNA reads as TGTGCCGGCAGCTTCTTTCTCTCTGGGGCCAACGTCCTGACTTTC.

This sequence joins TRBV9 and TRBJ2-5; no firm D call. CDR1 is SGDLS and CDR2 is YYNGEE in the germline V gene. This CDR3 has 15 amino acids. Between the trimmed V and J ends, which lost 0 bases and 1 base, there was a span of 10 bases. CDR3 sequence reads: CASSVAAAVQETQYF. The CDR3, as DNA: TGTGCCAGCAGCGTAGCGGCAGCTGTCCAAGAGACCCAGTACTTC. The entire variable domain, with the rest obtained from reference TRBV9 and TRBJ2-5, is as follows: DSGVTQTPKHLITATGQRVTLRCSPRSGDLSVYWYQQSLDQGLQFLIQYYNGEERAKGNILERFSAQQFPDLHSELNLSSLELGDSALYFCASSVAAAVQETQYFGPGTRLLVL.

The V and J genes are TRBV7-2 and TRBJ2-7; 8 bases are shared with TRBD2. J lost 4 bases, V lost 6 bases, and 8 bases had no gene match. Germline-derived CDR1 and CDR2 are SGHTA and FQGNSA. The CDR3 contains 14 residues. In DNA form, the CDR3 reads TGTGCCAGCAGTGATAGCGGGACCGTGTACGAGCAGTACTTC. This encodes CASSDSGTVYEQYF.